This T cell receptor (beta chain) appears in the sequencing data of a study of blood T cell repertoires in COVID-19 (dated by TCRdb to about 2020). Study-wide context: The collaborator samples originated in the United States, Italy and Spain and spanned the acute and convalescent phases of COVID-19. The sample metadata nearly always contained a de-identified subject ID, COVID-19 status, age in years and sex. Samples were obtained from the ongoing ImmuneRACE study (first 160 participants) and from 950 to 1,500 subjects provided by 6 global collaborators. The prospective study material was composed of cDNA or gDNA derived from T cells, B-cell-depleted T cells, or PBMCs. The repertoires were made available in a free public database intended to serve as a resource for research on the immune response to SARS-CoV-2. Where available, HLA class I and class II types were obtained from metadata supplied by the sample provider rather than from assay-based typing. The dataset comprised deeply sampled blood TCRbeta repertoires from subjects exposed to, actively infected with, or recovered from COVID-19.

The CDR3 has 13 amino acids, counting the end cysteine and phenylalanine. Kept here is only the CDR3 DNA, which spans 39 bases and is read in frame from base 1. Germline trimming: 5 bases from V, 10 bases from J; junction bases outside gene matches: 8. CDR1 and CDR2, per the germline V gene, are SGHTA and FQGNSA. With respect to this clone: Its antigen is still unknown. Nothing much larger sits one base from this clone, and base qualities are not available.

Beyond this particular receptor, the publication reports: The amount of clinical and demographic metadata varied by source and participant and was provided uncurated.

Each collaborating institution followed its own protocols to collect whole blood in K2EDTA tubes. For TCRbeta analysis, collaborators shipped samples in one of three forms: frozen whole blood, isolated PBMCs, or DNA extracted from either of those sample types. TCRbeta CDR3 regions were amplified from genomic DNA by means of the immunoSEQ Assay, a bias-controlled multiplex PCR. On the study's bioinformatics: The number of nucleated cells in each sample was estimated from the amplification of reference gene primers within the assay. Sequence reads were collapsed and filtered to measure the absolute abundance of every unique TCRbeta CDR3 rearrangement. Productive Simpson clonality was computed per sample as the square root of Simpson's diversity index over productive rearrangements. Here the immuneACCESS table is served through TCRdb, limited to in-frame sequences with V and J called. Missing clones are a known gap in these copies; in checked studies unresolved V genes cover under half, and the rest lacks a known reason. V and J calls and clone size are those listed in that table; D and trimming were worked out from the DNA. The sample includes roughly 120,000 clones, with about 90% observed a single time. Almost 30% of the sample comes from the top ten.

This clonotype was sampled from a woman in her 70s with acute or convalescent COVID-19. The chain is assembled from TRBV7-2 and TRBJ2-1; 7 bases in the middle match TRBD2. Sample: peripheral blood. The sequence in DNA is TGTGCCAGCAGCACAAGGACTAGTCAGGAGCAGTTCTTC. This is translated as CASSTRTSQEQFF.